The 12 T cell receptor beta chains below come from one sample, sequenced in a study of T cell responses to AZD1222 COVID-19 vaccine. Only in-frame clones appear in the TCRdb table, and some are missing; sequencing was by immunoSEQ multiplex PCR. The top ten clones hold approximately 6.9% of a sample with about 130,000 clones, 90% to 95% of them seen once. Here the sequenced sample was peripheral blood, taken 28 days after the second AZD1222 dose. These receptor sequences come from an adult who received the AZD1222 COVID-19 vaccine.

The chain couples TRBV7-9 to TRBJ2-5; D may be TRBD1 or TRBD2 (5 bases each). The CDR3 loop spans 13 amino acids. The V end lost 11 bases, the J end lost 4 bases, and 17 bases lay between the germline ends. Germline CDR1 reads SEHNR; CDR2 reads FQNEAQ (reference sequence). This chain's CDR3 is CAGNRGGGETQYF. The CDR3 nucleotides read TGTGCCGGGAACCGGGGCGGAGGAGAGACCCAGTACTTC.

This chain links TRBV5-8 with TRBJ2-7; 7 nucleotides agree with TRBD2. With 0 bases clipped from V and 6 bases from J, the junction kept 9 bases outside the gene matches. The CDR3 is 15 residues long. The germline gives CDR1 SGHTS, CDR2 YDEGEE. This CDR3 is CASSLAPREGSEQYF. In DNA, the CDR3 is TGTGCCAGCAGCTTGGCCCCCAGGGAGGGAAGCGAGCAGTACTTC.

The chain combines TRBV20-1 with TRBJ1-1; D gene uncertain. This CDR3 has 11 amino acids. Germline CDR1 DFQATT, CDR2 SNEGSKA (reference sequence). CDR3 bases: TGCAGCCCGTGGGTGAACACTGAAGCTTTCTTT. The encoded protein is CSPWVNTEAFF.

This chain joins TRBV5-4 and TRBJ1-1, with a possible D match to TRBD1 (6 bases). The CDR3 covers 13 residues. The V end lost 3 bases, the J end lost 2 bases, and 8 bases lay between the germline ends. CDR1 is SGHNT and CDR2 is YYREEE in the germline V gene (reference sequence). CDR3 sequence reads: CASSSRGNTEAFF. The CDR3, as DNA: TGTGCCAGCAGCTCCAGGGGAAACACTGAAGCTTTCTTT.

This clone showed up just once. The chain joins TRBV3-1 (or the pseudogene TRBV3-2) to TRBJ1-1; no clear D. Germline CDR1 is LGHDT and CDR2 is YNNKEL (reference sequence). This CDR3 comprises 14 residues. V gave up 1 base and J gave up 0 bases, with 6 bases separating them. CDR3 in DNA: TGTGCCAGCAGCCAAGTTTTTATGAACACTGAAGCTTTCTTT. It codes for CASSQVFMNTEAFF.

The chain employs TRBV9 and TRBJ2-2, with D unclear. From germline, CDR1 is SGDLS and CDR2 YYNGEE. The V end lost 4 bases, the J end lost 6 bases, and 13 bases lay between the germline ends. There are 14 residues in the CDR3. The chain's CDR3 is CASSSKLGSGELFF. CDR3 DNA sequence: TGTGCCAGCAGCTCGAAATTGGGTTCCGGGGAGCTGTTTTTT.

The chain has TRBV5-4 and TRBJ2-2; perhaps TRBD2 as D (6 bases). The CDR3 runs to 15 residues. CDR1 and CDR2 from the germline V gene are SGHNT and YYREEE (reference sequence). Trimming removed 4 bases from V and 0 bases from J, with 10 bases in between. The CDR3 nucleotides read TGTGCCAGCAGCCCGGGACTTTCGAACACCGGGGAGCTGTTTTTT. It is translated as CASSPGLSNTGELFF.

The V call is TRBV19, the J call TRBJ2-2; D unclear. CDR1 LNHDA and CDR2 SQIVND come from the germline V gene (reference sequence). The CDR3 loop spans 12 amino acids. Trimming took off 3 bases at V and 6 bases at J, with 5 bases between the two ends. DNA of the CDR3: TGTGCCAGTAGTATCGCCGCCGGGGAGCTGTTTTTT. This encodes CASSIAAGELFF.

The chain links TRBV19 to TRBJ2-7; a weak D match, TRBD2 (7 bases). The CDR3 is 15 amino acids. Germline CDR1 is LNHDA and CDR2 is SQIVND (reference sequence). V was cut by 3 bases and J by 2 bases, with 14 bases left in between. The CDR3 DNA is TGTGCCAGTAGTATTGGAGCGGGACAAGCCTACGAGCAGTACTTC. Amino acids: CASSIGAGQAYEQYF. The complete variable domain, with remaining parts taken from reference TRBV19 and TRBJ2-7, reads DGGITQSPKYLFRKEGQNVTLSCEQNLNHDAMYWYRQDPGQGLRLIYYSQIVNDFQKGDIAEGYSVSREKKESFPLTVTSAQKNPTAFYLCASSIGAGQAYEQYFGPGTRLTVT.

The chain employs TRBV7-9 and TRBJ1-6, with D unclear. Germline CDR1 and CDR2: SEHNR and FQNEAQ (reference sequence). The CDR3 is 14 residues long. Trimming pared 1 base from V and 6 bases from J, leaving 7 bases between. The CDR3 is CASSLEYRNSPLHF. In DNA form, the CDR3 reads TGTGCCAGCAGCTTAGAGTACCGTAATTCACCCCTCCACTTT.

The chain uses TRBV29-1 and TRBJ1-5, with D possibly matching TRBD1 (5 bases). Trimming stripped 4 bases from V and 0 bases from J, with 10 bases between. The CDR3 runs to 14 residues. In germline, CDR1 is SQVTM, CDR2 ANQGSEA. The CDR3: CSVAAGYSNQPQHF. DNA of the CDR3: TGCAGCGTTGCCGCAGGGTATAGCAATCAGCCCCAGCATTTT.

The rearrangement links TRBV30 to TRBJ2-7, with unresolved D. Germline V CDR1 and CDR2: GTSNPN, SVGIG (reference sequence). The CDR3 sequence is 12 residues long. Trimming shortened V by 2 bases and J by 3 bases, and 8 bases separated the two germline ends. This CDR3 reads CAWSTSVYEQYF. The DNA of the CDR3 is TGTGCCTGGAGTACGTCAGTCTACGAGCAGTACTTC.